One and the same sample provided the 9 T cell receptor beta chains below, sequenced in a study of T-cell memory formation after mild COVID-19. MiXCR, applied by TCRdb to the 5' RACE reads, yields one record per CDR3 protein. Counted here are about 240,000 distinct CDR3 sequences, 8% to 10% occurring once; the ten biggest clones make up approximately 20%. Material for sequencing was PBMCs or a T cell subset sorted from them (not recorded which). These receptors originate from a man in his late teens or twenties who had mild COVID-19 (a few samples of this study predate the infection). Cell type and time point are not known.

The chain joins TRBV5-1 to TRBJ2-3; TRBD2 matches at 9 bases. J gave up 0 bases and V 6 bases, and 2 bases lay outside the gene matches. The length of the CDR3 is 14 residues. Germline CDR1 is SGHRS and CDR2 is YFSETQ. CDR3 residues: CASNSGGSTDTQYF. The CDR3, as DNA: TGCGCCAGCAACAGCGGGGGGAGCACAGATACGCAGTATTTT.

This clonotype came up a few times. The chain uses TRBV7-9 and TRBJ1-1; D is possibly TRBD1 (5 bases). With 2 bases removed from V and 0 bases from J, the gap between germline ends came to 25 bases. Germline V lookup: CDR1 SEHNR, CDR2 FQNEAQ (reference sequence). The length of the CDR3 is 20 residues. DNA of the CDR3: TGTGCCAGCAGCTTACGGCCAGACACCACAACTAGGGGCCTGAACACTGAAGCTTTCTTT. This gives the protein CASSLRPDTTTRGLNTEAFF. The full variable domain, with the rest looked up from reference TRBV7-9 and TRBJ1-1, is DTGVSQNPRHKITKRGQNVTFRCDPISEHNRLYWYRQTLGQGPEFLTYFQNEAQLEKSRLLSDRFSAERPKGSFSTLEIQRTEQGDSAMYLCASSLRPDTTTRGLNTEAFFGQGTRLTVV.

The V and J genes are TRBV7-9 and TRBJ1-5; possible D gene TRBD1, 5 bases. The CDR3 extends over 15 amino acids. Looked up from germline, CDR1 is SEHNR and CDR2 is FQNEAQ (reference sequence). V lost 6 bases and J 3 bases, leaving 15 bases between the germline ends. CDR3 sequence reads: CASSSTRDYNQPQHF. The DNA for the CDR3 is TGTGCCAGCAGTTCTACCCGGGACTACAATCAGCCCCAGCATTTT.

This clonotype was observed a few times. The rearrangement uses TRBV25-1 and TRBJ1-6; possible D gene TRBD1, 5 bases. Trimming removed 3 bases from V and 7 bases from J, with 16 bases in between. Germline loops: CDR1 MGHDK, CDR2 SYGVNS. The CDR3 extends over 16 amino acids. This chain's CDR3 is CASSEYRGRVNSPLHF. For the CDR3, the DNA is TGTGCCAGCAGTGAGTATAGGGGCAGAGTAAATTCACCCCTCCACTTT. Supplemented by reference TRBV25-1 and TRBJ1-6, the full variable domain reads EADIYQTPRYLVIGTGKKITLECSQTMGHDKMYWYQQDPGMELHLIHYSYGVNSTEKGDLSSESTVSRIRTEHFPLTLESARPSHTSQYLCASSEYRGRVNSPLHFGNGTRLTVT.

This clonotype has a count of ten or more. This rearrangement joins TRBV7-2 to TRBJ2-5, with 13 positions matching TRBD2. Germline values: CDR1 SGHTA, CDR2 FQGNSA. Germline trimming cut 0 bases from V and 6 bases from J; bases unmatched to any gene: 4. This CDR3 spans 16 amino acids. CDR3 nucleotide sequence: TGTGCCAGCAGCTTAGCGACTAGCGGGGGGTCTAAGACCCAGTACTTC. Protein: CASSLATSGGSKTQYF.

This clonotype was found many times. This chain uses TRBV4-3 with TRBJ2-1; no clear D gene. Germline CDR1 reads LGHNA; CDR2 reads YSLEER. The V gene lost 0 bases and the J gene lost 0 bases, with 6 bases spanning the gap. The CDR3 contains 15 residues. The CDR3 spells CASSQDLSSYNEQFF. CDR3 bases: TGCGCCAGCAGCCAAGATCTCAGCTCCTACAATGAGCAGTTCTTC.

The chain carries TRBV3-1 and TRBJ1-2; tentative D call: TRBD1 (5 bases). The ends were cut back, 4 bases at V and 0 bases at J, with 18 bases in the middle. Germline-derived CDR1 and CDR2 are LGHDT and YNNKEL (reference sequence). This CDR3 comprises 17 residues. The CDR3 coding sequence is TGTGCCAGCAGCCCCCCGGGAAGGGGTTACGCTAACTATGGCTACACCTTC. It codes for CASSPPGRGYANYGYTF.

The table lists this clonotype with a few counts. The rearrangement joins TRBV12-3 or TRBV12-4 to TRBJ1-6, with D possibly TRBD1 on 5 matching bases. V lost 6 bases to trimming and J lost 6 bases, with 18 bases between them. This CDR3 has 16 residues. The CDR3 nucleotides read TGTGCCAGCAGCAATAGGGGAGGCCGCCGTAATTCACCCCTCCACTTT. Translating it yields CASSNRGGRRNSPLHF.

This clonotype has just a few counts. V and J are TRBV20-1 and TRBJ2-5; TRBD1 or TRBD2 may be the D gene (6 bases each). V lost 6 bases to trimming and J lost 1 base, with 12 bases between them. Germline V gene sequence: CDR1 DFQATT, CDR2 SNEGSKA (reference sequence). There are 13 residues in the CDR3. CDR3 in amino acids: CSAPGALQETQYF. CDR3 DNA: TGCAGTGCCCCGGGGGCGCTCCAAGAGACCCAGTACTTC.